The present T cell receptor (beta chain) was sequenced within a study of identical twins. Each CDR3 protein is one row after TCRdb ran MiXCR on the 5' RACE reads. This sample yields hundreds of thousands of distinct CDR3 sequences, of which about 20% are seen a single time; more than 4% belongs to the top ten. This clonotype was detected many times. V was pared by 7 bases and J by 10 bases, with 8 bases of the junction left unmatched. There are 12 residues in the CDR3. These data are also associated with another study on T cells expressing NK-cell markers.

The chain joins TRBV12-3 or TRBV12-4 to TRBJ1-1; 8 nucleotides match TRBD1. Sequenced material: PBMCs. The clonotype comes from a woman between 18 and 29 years old in good health. The CDR3 region has the DNA TGTGCCAGCAACTCGGGACAGGAACGAGCTTTCTTT. It translates to CASNSGQERAFF.